This T cell receptor beta chain was obtained from a study of vaccination and CD4 T cells after COVID-19. Study overall: Comprising six males and four females, the convalescent participants counted two Hispanic individuals among them. Either the Pfizer-BioNTech BNT162b2 or Moderna mRNA-1273 vaccine was given as two doses. Collection of post-COVID samples occurred a median around 94 days after diagnosis, spanning a range of 35 to 161.

Trimming stripped 7 bases from V and 5 bases from J, with 11 bases between. CDR1 MNHNS and CDR2 SASEGT come from the germline V gene. The CDR3 extends over 12 amino acids. As for this clonotype: What it binds is unknown.

Noted treatment: roughly nine-day PBMC culture with coronavirus spike peptide pools or control peptides (ViraFEST assay). Sequencing of DNA taken from cultured CD4+ T cells relied on the Oncomine TCR Beta short-read assay. Each CDR3 protein gets one entry after TCRdb re-called the PCR reads with MiXCR. The sample records about 21,000 distinct CDR3 sequences, approximately 67% being singletons. Findings and limits, study-wide: The study found that a median approximately 86% of reactive clones in convalescent patients appeared only post-vaccination.

Sample: CD4+ T cells from blood, cultured in vitro, taken before SARS-CoV-2 vaccination. The chain couples TRBV6-1 to TRBJ1-1, with D unclear. The TCR was taken from a human donor who received a COVID-19 vaccine. CDR3 loop: CASILSGTEAFF. In DNA form, the CDR3 reads TGTGCCAGCATTCTCTCGGGGACTGAAGCTTTCTTT.